The rows below give T cell receptor beta chains drawn from one sample of a study of beta chain features in type 1 diabetes. Here immunoSEQ multiplex PCR was the method, and the copy in TCRdb shows in-frame clones only, minus some. The sample shows roughly 160,000 clones, around 8.3% of them seen only once. The sequenced sample consisted of central memory CD4+ T cells from blood. The receptors here all came from a woman aged 18-29 years with type 1 diabetes. The CDR3 runs from the conserved cysteine through the conserved F or W.

>TRBV9|17|TRBJ2-5
CASSVGRGALVRETQYF
>TRBV7-2|11|TRBJ2-3
CASRLTDTQYF
>TRBV7-3|14|TRBJ2-5
CASSPRAGRQTQYF
>TRBV4-3|17|TRBJ2-1
CASSQDAGTSGRNEQFF
>TRBV9|13|TRBJ2-5
CASSGGPVETQYF
>TRBV7-2|11|TRBJ1-3
CASSPGDLPRF
>TRBV4-1|12|TRBJ1-4
CASSHDQGRLFF
>TRBV18|16|TRBJ2-4
CASSPGHDAAKNIQYF
>TRBV5-1|18|TRBJ2-2
CASSLAVAGGLNTGELFF
>TRBV2|13|TRBJ2-1
CASGLAENNEQFF
>TRBV2|13|TRBJ1-2
CASGQGDNYGYTF
>TRBV25-1|14|TRBJ1-5
CASSASSGNQPQHF
>TRBV7-3|15|TRBJ1-2
CASSSTGESNYGYTF
>TRBV6-5|13|TRBJ2-5
CASRNFVQETQYF
>TRBV30|16|TRBJ2-1
CAWTKGAGGMYNEQFF
>TRBV9|16|TRBJ2-3
CASSVSSGHRTDTQYF
>TRBV30|15|TRBJ1-2
CAWSAPLLSGGGYTF
>TRBV5-1|15|TRBJ2-1
CASSPRHGSYNEQFF
>TRBV4-2|15|TRBJ2-2
CASSQAGANTGELFF
>TRBV28|15|TRBJ2-5
CASSGSAGPQETQYF
>TRBV7-2|15|TRBJ2-5
CASSRGAGVRETQYF
>TRBV5-1|13|TRBJ1-2
CASRGNEVYGYTF
>TRBV4-1|17|TRBJ1-5
CASSPLGGGQSNQPQHF
>TRBV11-2|14|TRBJ2-5
CASSFVQTGETQYF
>TRBV12-5|12|TRBJ1-2
CASGREGYGYTF
>TRBV2|11|TRBJ2-4
CASSGGTSGYF
>TRBV2|14|TRBJ2-7
CASSEGGLSYEQYF
>TRBV28|12|TRBJ2-7
CATTGGVGEQYF
>TRBV13|15|TRBJ1-1
CASRIAPGGNTEAFF
>TRBV19|13|TRBJ2-3
CASKGQGTDTQYF
>TRBV11-2|14|TRBJ2-7
CASSHQTGSYEQYF
>TRBV5-1|16|TRBJ2-6
CASSLGQGSGANVLTF
>TRBV5-1|13|TRBJ2-7
CASSYGTSYEQYF
>TRBV6-5|15|TRBJ2-6
CASSSPGAGANVLTF
>TRBV5-4|17|TRBJ2-5
CASSFRTGTRDLETQYF
>TRBV5-1|14|TRBJ2-2
CASTGTGNTGELFF